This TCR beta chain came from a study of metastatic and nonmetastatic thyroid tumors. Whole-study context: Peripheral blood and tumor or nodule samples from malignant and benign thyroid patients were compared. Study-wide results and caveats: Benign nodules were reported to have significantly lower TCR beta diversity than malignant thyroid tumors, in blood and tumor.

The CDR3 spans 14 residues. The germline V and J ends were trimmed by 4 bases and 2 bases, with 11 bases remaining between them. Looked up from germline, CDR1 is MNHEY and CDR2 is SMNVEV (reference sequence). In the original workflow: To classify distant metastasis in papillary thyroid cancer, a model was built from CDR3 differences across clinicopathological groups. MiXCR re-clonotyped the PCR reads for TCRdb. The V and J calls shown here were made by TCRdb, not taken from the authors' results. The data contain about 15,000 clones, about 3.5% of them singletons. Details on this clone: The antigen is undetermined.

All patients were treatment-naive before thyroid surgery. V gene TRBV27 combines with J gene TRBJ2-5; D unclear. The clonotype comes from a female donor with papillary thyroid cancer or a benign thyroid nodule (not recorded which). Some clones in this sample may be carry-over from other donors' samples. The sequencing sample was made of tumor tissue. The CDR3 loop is CASSSSMAQETQYF. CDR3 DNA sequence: TGTGCCAGCAGTTCTAGTATGGCACAAGAGACCCAGTACTTC.